The rows below give T cell receptor beta chains drawn from one sample of a study of chronic HIV infection and antiretroviral therapy. TCRdb re-derived calls from the 5' RACE reads in MiXCR, one entry per CDR3 protein. The sample has approximately 40,000 distinct CDR3 sequences, about 8.1% seen once. The sequenced sample was peripheral blood. The receptors originated from an adult who had HIV and had not received antiretroviral therapy, or was an uninfected healthy control (not recorded which). Both conserved end residues are part of each CDR3. Fields, in order: CDR3 length, V gene, J gene, clone size, D gene, CDR3 protein, CDR3 DNA. D genes are given only for firm matches. Clone size is stated in some rows and not others, as once, few, many or a class when expanded.

>16|TRBV2|TRBJ2-1|many|TRBD2
CASTVGAGGSYNEQFF
TGTGCCAGCACCGTTGGCGCGGGAGGATCCTACAATGAGCAGTTCTTC
>17|TRBV20-1|TRBJ2-3|many|TRBD2
CSASFPNSGSRTDTQYF
TGCAGTGCTAGTTTTCCCAATAGCGGGAGTCGCACAGATACGCAGTATTTT
>15|TRBV7-2|TRBJ2-1|NA|NA
CASSPGGPTMMEQFF
TGTGCCAGCAGCCCCGGGGGGCCTACAATGATGGAGCAGTTCTTC
>15|TRBV7-8|TRBJ1-1|NA|NA
CASSLSLIKNREAFF
TGTGCCAGCAGCCTATCCCTAATCAAGAACAGGGAGGCTTTCTTT
>14|TRBV28|TRBJ1-1|few|TRBD1
CASSLGQGAAEAFF
TGTGCCAGCAGTTTAGGACAGGGGGCGGCTGAAGCTTTCTTT
>15|TRBV5-1|TRBJ2-3|few|TRBD2
CASSSGTSGGDTQYF
TGCGCCAGCAGCTCCGGGACTAGCGGGGGAGATACGCAGTATTTT
>11|TRBV28|TRBJ1-2|few|NA
CASSFYNGYTF
TGTGCCAGCAGTTTTTATAATGGCTACACCTTC
>12|TRBV5-1|TRBJ1-1|many|NA
CASSPDKTEAFF
TGCGCCAGCAGCCCTGACAAGACTGAAGCTTTCTTT
>14|TRBV10-3|TRBJ1-6|NA|NA
CAISEDGPNSPLHF
TGTGCCATCAGTGAAGATGGGCCTAATTCACCCCTCCACTTT
>16|TRBV28|TRBJ1-2|NA|TRBD1
CATVSQTGGPHYGYTF
TGTGCCACCGTGTCCCAGACAGGGGGTCCTCACTATGGCTACACCTTC
>12|TRBV29-1|TRBJ1-1|NA|NA
CSAQGMNTEAFF
TGCAGCGCCCAGGGTATGAACACTGAAGCTTTCTTT
>15|TRBV20-1|TRBJ1-6|many|NA
CSARGSGTNNSPLHF
TGCAGTGCTAGAGGGTCGGGTACTAATAATTCACCCCTCCACTTT
>12|TRBV28|TRBJ2-1|few|NA
CASSFLPTEQFF
TGTGCCAGCAGTTTTTTGCCAACCGAGCAGTTCTTC
>14|TRBV28|TRBJ2-1|many|NA
CASSRDSSVNEQFF
TGTGCCAGCAGTCGGGATTCTAGCGTTAATGAGCAGTTCTTC
>14|TRBV2|TRBJ1-4|few|NA
CASSLWDRGEKLFF
TGTGCCAGCAGTCTCTGGGACCGAGGTGAAAAACTGTTTTTT
>13|TRBV2|TRBJ1-4|NA|NA
CASSEGRREKLFF
TGTGCCAGCAGCGAGGGACGTCGTGAAAAACTGTTTTTT
>13|TRBV4-2|TRBJ2-5|many|NA
CASSGRGEETQYF
TGTGCCAGCAGCGGCCGGGGAGAAGAGACCCAGTACTTC
>15|TRBV28|TRBJ2-7|few|TRBD1
CATGRGQGYRDEQYF
TGTGCTACGGGAAGGGGGCAGGGGTATAGGGACGAGCAGTACTTC
>17|TRBV10-3|TRBJ2-6|medium-sized|TRBD1
CAISESGDSSGANVLTF
TGTGCCATCAGTGAGTCCGGGGACAGCTCTGGGGCCAACGTCCTGACTTTC
>15|TRBV28|TRBJ2-4|many|NA
CASSSLEAGENIQYF
TGTGCCAGCAGTTCCTTAGAGGCAGGGGAAAACATTCAGTACTTC
>15|TRBV20-1|TRBJ1-1|many|TRBD1
CSASWEDNRGGEAFF
TGCAGTGCTAGTTGGGAGGATAACAGGGGCGGTGAAGCTTTCTTT
>13|TRBV18|TRBJ1-2|few|TRBD1
CASSLGQPYGYTF
TGTGCCAGCTCATTGGGACAGCCCTATGGCTACACCTTC
>15|TRBV4-2|TRBJ1-1|NA|NA
CASSQDPGLNTEAFF
TGTGCCAGCAGCCAAGATCCAGGGCTGAACACTGAAGCTTTCTTT
>15|TRBV6-6|TRBJ1-1|once|NA
CASSPFPGTNTETFF
TGTGCCAGCAGCCCCTTCCCAGGGACGAACACTGAAACTTTCTTT
>14|TRBV28|TRBJ2-1|NA|TRBD2
CASILSGAYNEQFF
TGTGCCAGCATCCTGAGCGGGGCCTACAATGAGCAGTTCTTC
>14|TRBV28|TRBJ1-6|many|NA
CASSLGGMNSPLHF
TGTGCCAGCAGTTTAGGGGGCATGAATTCACCCCTCCACTTT
>12|TRBV28|TRBJ2-2|many|NA
CASRRSTGELFF
TGTGCCAGCCGACGGTCCACCGGGGAGCTGTTTTTT
>16|TRBV28|TRBJ1-1|few|TRBD1
CASSPGTGGLNTEAFF
TGTGCCAGCAGCCCTGGGACAGGGGGTCTGAACACTGAAGCTTTCTTT
>16|TRBV3-1|TRBJ1-6|few|TRBD1
CASRGTDRVNNSPLHF
TGTGCCAGCAGGGGAACCGACAGGGTAAATAATTCACCCCTCCACTTT
>12|TRBV2|TRBJ1-6|many|NA
CASSPWGSPLHF
TGTGCCAGCAGTCCGTGGGGTTCACCCCTCCACTTT
>13|TRBV29-1|TRBJ1-2|NA|NA
CSGEGGDNYGYTF
TGCAGCGGTGAAGGCGGTGATAACTATGGCTACACCTTC
>14|TRBV28|TRBJ1-5|NA|NA
CASSPTNSNQPQHF
TGTGCCAGCAGTCCAACGAATAGCAATCAGCCCCAGCATTTT
>13|TRBV28|TRBJ1-1|few|NA
CASALGREEKAFF
TGTGCCAGCGCCCTGGGCCGAGAAGAGAAAGCTTTCTTT
>13|TRBV5-1|TRBJ1-2|many|NA
CASSLAQGSGYTF
TGCGCCAGCAGCTTAGCTCAGGGAAGTGGCTACACCTTC
>11|TRBV29-1|TRBJ1-4|many|TRBD1
CSTRDSEKLFF
TGCAGCACCAGGGACAGTGAAAAACTGTTTTTT
>13|TRBV2|TRBJ2-3|few|NA
CASWSRGTDTQYF
TGTGCCAGTTGGTCGAGGGGCACAGATACGCAGTATTTT
>12|TRBV7-9|TRBJ2-4|many|NA
CASSRMGVGQYF
TGTGCCAGCAGTCGGATGGGGGTGGGACAGTACTTC
>13|TRBV20-1|TRBJ1-4|few|NA
CSARWQRNEKLFF
TGCAGTGCTAGGTGGCAGAGAAATGAAAAACTGTTTTTT
>13|TRBV12-3/TRBV12-4|TRBJ2-4|many|TRBD1
CASSAGGKNIQYF
TGTGCCAGCAGCGCAGGGGGCAAAAACATTCAGTACTTC
>14|TRBV7-8|TRBJ2-1|NA|NA
CASSLEVRANEQFF
TGTGCCAGCAGCTTAGAGGTCAGGGCAAATGAGCAGTTCTTC
>15|TRBV7-9|TRBJ2-1|NA|TRBD1
CASSSRQGTYNEQFF
TGTGCCAGCAGCTCCCGACAGGGTACCTACAATGAGCAGTTCTTC
>16|TRBV9|TRBJ2-2|many|NA
CASSAGAREFTGELFF
TGTGCCAGCAGCGCCGGAGCGAGGGAATTCACCGGGGAGCTGTTTTTT
>17|TRBV7-2|TRBJ2-1|few|TRBD2
CASSLEASGSEYNEQFF
TGTGCCAGCAGCTTAGAGGCTAGCGGGAGCGAATACAATGAGCAGTTCTTC
>15|TRBV5-5|TRBJ2-2|few|TRBD2
CASSFGGGGTGELFF
TGTGCCAGCAGCTTTGGGGGGGGAGGCACCGGGGAGCTGTTTTTT
>14|TRBV7-2|TRBJ1-1|few|NA
CASSLDSGGRGTFF
TGTGCCAGCAGCTTAGATTCGGGCGGGCGAGGAACTTTCTTT
>14|TRBV5-1|TRBJ2-3|many|NA
CASSTGSTSDTQYF
TGCGCCAGCAGTACCGGGAGTACCTCAGATACGCAGTATTTT
>12|TRBV11-2|TRBJ1-1|NA|NA
CASSWEAPEAFF
TGTGCCAGCAGCTGGGAAGCCCCTGAAGCTTTCTTT
>15|TRBV6-1|TRBJ2-4|NA|TRBD1
CASRQGSMAKNIQYF
TGTGCCAGCCGACAGGGGAGTATGGCCAAAAACATTCAGTACTTC
>14|TRBV27|TRBJ2-7|NA|TRBD1
CASSLGQGAYEQYF
TGTGCCAGCAGTTTGGGACAGGGGGCCTACGAGCAGTACTTC
>13|TRBV5-1|TRBJ2-5|NA|NA
CASSWALQETQYF
TGCGCCAGCAGCTGGGCCCTCCAAGAGACCCAGTACTTC
>14|TRBV7-8|TRBJ1-5|many|NA
CASSLGSGDQPQHF
TGTGCCAGCAGCTTAGGGTCAGGGGATCAGCCCCAGCATTTT
>13|TRBV4-1|TRBJ1-1|many|TRBD1
CASSPRGLLEAFF
TGCGCCAGCAGCCCAAGGGGGCTCCTCGAAGCTTTCTTT
>15|TRBV11-2|TRBJ1-5|few|TRBD1
CASSTGTASNQPQHF
TGTGCCAGCAGCACCGGGACAGCCAGCAATCAGCCCCAGCATTTT
>17|TRBV7-2|TRBJ2-2|NA|NA
CASSLAGAFLNTGELFF
TGTGCCAGCAGCTTAGCTGGAGCCTTCTTAAACACCGGGGAGCTGTTTTTT
>13|TRBV27|TRBJ2-7|NA|NA
CATQPGQAYEQYF
TGTGCCACCCAACCGGGACAAGCCTACGAGCAGTACTTC
>20|TRBV7-2|TRBJ2-3|many|NA
CASSLNRAWITSSSTDTQYF
TGTGCCAGCAGCTTAAACAGGGCTTGGATAACTTCTTCTAGCACAGATACGCAGTATTTT
>18|TRBV7-9|TRBJ2-3|NA|TRBD2
CASSLHWSAGGLTDTQYF
TGTGCCAGCAGCTTACATTGGTCAGCGGGAGGGTTGACAGATACGCAGTATTTT
>14|TRBV20-1|TRBJ1-3|NA|NA
CSVQSPLSGNTVYF
TGCAGTGTTCAGTCTCCTTTATCTGGAAACACCGTATATTTT
>12|TRBV5-1|TRBJ2-3|NA|NA
CASSSTADTQYF
TGCGCCAGCAGCTCGACGGCAGATACGCAGTATTTT
>12|TRBV12-3/TRBV12-4|TRBJ2-3|NA|NA
CASGAGTDTQYF
TGTGCCAGCGGTGCGGGAACCGATACGCAGTATTTT